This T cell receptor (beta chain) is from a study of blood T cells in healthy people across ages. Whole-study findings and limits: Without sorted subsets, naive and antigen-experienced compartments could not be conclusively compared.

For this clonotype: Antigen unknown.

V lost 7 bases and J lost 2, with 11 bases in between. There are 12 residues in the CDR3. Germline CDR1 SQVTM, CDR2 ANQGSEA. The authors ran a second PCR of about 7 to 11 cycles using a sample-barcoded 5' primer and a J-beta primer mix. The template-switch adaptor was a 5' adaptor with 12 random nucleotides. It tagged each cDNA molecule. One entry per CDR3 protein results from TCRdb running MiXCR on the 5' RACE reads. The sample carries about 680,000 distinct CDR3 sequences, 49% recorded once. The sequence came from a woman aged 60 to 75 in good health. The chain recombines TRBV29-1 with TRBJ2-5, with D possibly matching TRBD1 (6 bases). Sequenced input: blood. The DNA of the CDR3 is TGCAGCGCGGGACATTTGCAAGAGACCCAGTACTTC. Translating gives CSAGHLQETQYF.